Included here is one T cell receptor beta chain sequence, with context. One entry per CDR3 protein results from TCRdb running MiXCR on the RT-PCR reads. The data contain hundreds of thousands of distinct CDR3 sequences, 11% to 15% of them singletons. The CDR3 has 15 amino acids. The germline V gene encodes CDR1 SGDLS and CDR2 YYNGEE. V lost 0 bases and J lost 7; bases outside the gene matches: 3. Sequencing was performed on memory CD4+ T cells from blood. This TCR was sampled from a female donor in good health, serving as a healthy control. The chain employs TRBV9 and TRBJ2-4, with 11 nucleotides matching TRBD1. For the CDR3, the DNA is TGTGCCAGCAGCGTAGGGACAGGGGGCAATAACATTCAGTACTTC. Translation: CASSVGTGGNNIQYF. The full variable domain, its missing parts supplied by reference TRBV9 and TRBJ2-4, is DSGVTQTPKHLITATGQRVTLRCSPRSGDLSVYWYQQSLDQGLQFLIQYYNGEERAKGNILERFSAQQFPDLHSELNLSSLELGDSALYFCASSVGTGGNNIQYFGAGTRLSVL.